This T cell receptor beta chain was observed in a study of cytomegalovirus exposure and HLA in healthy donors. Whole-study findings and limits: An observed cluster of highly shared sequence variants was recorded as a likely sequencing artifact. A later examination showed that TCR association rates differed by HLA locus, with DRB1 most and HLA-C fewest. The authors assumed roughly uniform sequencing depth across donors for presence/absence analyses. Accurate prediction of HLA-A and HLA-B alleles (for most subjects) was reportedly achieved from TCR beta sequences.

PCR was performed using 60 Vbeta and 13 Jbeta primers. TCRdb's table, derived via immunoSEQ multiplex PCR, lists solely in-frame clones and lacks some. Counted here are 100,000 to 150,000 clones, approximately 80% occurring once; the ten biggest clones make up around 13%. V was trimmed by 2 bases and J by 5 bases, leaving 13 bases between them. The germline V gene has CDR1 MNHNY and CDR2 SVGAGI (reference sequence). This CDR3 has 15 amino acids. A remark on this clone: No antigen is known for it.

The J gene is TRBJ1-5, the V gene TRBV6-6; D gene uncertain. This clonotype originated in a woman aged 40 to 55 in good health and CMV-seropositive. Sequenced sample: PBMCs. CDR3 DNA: TGTGCCAGCAGTTACACGGCCACACGGGATCAGCCCCAGCATTTT. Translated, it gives CASSYTATRDQPQHF.